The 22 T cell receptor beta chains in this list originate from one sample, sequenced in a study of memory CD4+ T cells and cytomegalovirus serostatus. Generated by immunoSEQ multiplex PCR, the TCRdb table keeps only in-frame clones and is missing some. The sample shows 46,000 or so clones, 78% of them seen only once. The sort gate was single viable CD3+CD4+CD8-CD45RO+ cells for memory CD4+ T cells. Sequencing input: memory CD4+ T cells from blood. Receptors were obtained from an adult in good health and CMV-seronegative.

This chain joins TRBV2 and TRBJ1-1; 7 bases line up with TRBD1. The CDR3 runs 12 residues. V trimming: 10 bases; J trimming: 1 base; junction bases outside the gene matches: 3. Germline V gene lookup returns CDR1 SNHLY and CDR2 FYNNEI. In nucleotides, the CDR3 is TGTGCCACCCACAGGGGGAACACTGAAGCTTTCTTT. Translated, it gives CATHRGNTEAFF.

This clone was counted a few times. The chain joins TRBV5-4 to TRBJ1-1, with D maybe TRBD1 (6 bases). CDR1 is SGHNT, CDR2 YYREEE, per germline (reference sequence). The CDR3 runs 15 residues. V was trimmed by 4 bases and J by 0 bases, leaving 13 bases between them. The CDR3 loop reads CASSPRGGVNTEAFF. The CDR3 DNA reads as TGTGCCAGCAGCCCTAGGGGGGGGGTGAACACTGAAGCTTTCTTT.

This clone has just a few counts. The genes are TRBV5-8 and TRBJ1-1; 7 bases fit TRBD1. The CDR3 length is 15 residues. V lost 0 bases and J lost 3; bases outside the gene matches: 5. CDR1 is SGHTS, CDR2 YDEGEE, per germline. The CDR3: CASSLAPGGDTEAFF. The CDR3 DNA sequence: TGTGCCAGCAGCTTGGCTCCAGGGGGAGACACTGAAGCTTTCTTT.

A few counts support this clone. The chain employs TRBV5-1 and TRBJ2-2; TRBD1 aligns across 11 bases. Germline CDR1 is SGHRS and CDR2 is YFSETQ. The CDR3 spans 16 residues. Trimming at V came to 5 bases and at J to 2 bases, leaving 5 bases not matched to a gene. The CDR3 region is CASSLRTGGNTGELFF. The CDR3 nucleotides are TGCGCCAGCAGTCTGAGGACAGGGGGCAACACCGGGGAGCTGTTTTTT.

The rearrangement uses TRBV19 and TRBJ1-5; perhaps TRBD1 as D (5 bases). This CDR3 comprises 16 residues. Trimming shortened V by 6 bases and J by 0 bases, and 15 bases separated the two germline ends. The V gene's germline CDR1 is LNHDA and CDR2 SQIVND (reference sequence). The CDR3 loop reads CASRQRDGDSNQPQHF. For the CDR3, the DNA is TGTGCCAGTAGGCAACGGGACGGGGATAGCAATCAGCCCCAGCATTTT.

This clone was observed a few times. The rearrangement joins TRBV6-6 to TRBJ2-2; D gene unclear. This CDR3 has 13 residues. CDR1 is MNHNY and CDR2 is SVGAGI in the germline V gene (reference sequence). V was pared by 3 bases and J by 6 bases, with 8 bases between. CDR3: CASSYRSSGELFF. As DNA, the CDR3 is TGTGCCAGCAGTTATAGGTCGTCCGGGGAGCTGTTTTTT.

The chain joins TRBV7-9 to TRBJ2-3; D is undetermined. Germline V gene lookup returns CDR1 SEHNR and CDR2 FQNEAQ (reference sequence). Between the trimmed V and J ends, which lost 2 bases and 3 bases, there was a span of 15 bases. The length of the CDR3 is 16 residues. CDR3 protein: CASSLSLAARTDTQYF. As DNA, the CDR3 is TGTGCCAGCAGCTTATCCTTGGCGGCAAGGACAGATACGCAGTATTTT.

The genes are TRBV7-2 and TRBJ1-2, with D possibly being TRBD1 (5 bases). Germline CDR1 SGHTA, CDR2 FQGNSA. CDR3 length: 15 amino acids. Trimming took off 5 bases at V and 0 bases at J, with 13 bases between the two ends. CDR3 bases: TGTGCCAGCAGCCCATGGGACGGCGCTAACTATGGCTACACCTTC. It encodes CASSPWDGANYGYTF.

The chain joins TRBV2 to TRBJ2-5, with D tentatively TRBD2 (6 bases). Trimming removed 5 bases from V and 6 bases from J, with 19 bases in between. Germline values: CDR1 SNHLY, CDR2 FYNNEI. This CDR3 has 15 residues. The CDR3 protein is CASSLALLGGKTQYF. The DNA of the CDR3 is TGTGCCAGCAGTCTAGCCCTCTTGGGGGGAAAGACCCAGTACTTC. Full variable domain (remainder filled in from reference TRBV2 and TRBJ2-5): EPEVTQTPSHQVTQMGQEVILRCVPISNHLYFYWYRQILGQKVEFLVSFYNNEISEKSEIFDDQFSVERPDGSNFTLKIRSTKLEDSAMYFCASSLALLGGKTQYFGPGTRLLVL.

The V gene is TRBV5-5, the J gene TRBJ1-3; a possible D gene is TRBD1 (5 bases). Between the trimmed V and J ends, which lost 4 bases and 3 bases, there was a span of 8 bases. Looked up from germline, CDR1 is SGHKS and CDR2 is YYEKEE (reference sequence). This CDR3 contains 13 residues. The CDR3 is CASSPGVGNTIYF. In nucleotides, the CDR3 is TGTGCCAGCAGCCCGGGGGTTGGAAACACCATATATTTT. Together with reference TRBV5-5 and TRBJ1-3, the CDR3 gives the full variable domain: DAGVTQSPTHLIKTRGQQVTLRCSPISGHKSVSWYQQVLGQGPQFIFQYYEKEERGRGNFPDRFSARQFPNYSSELNVNALLLGDSALYLCASSPGVGNTIYFGEGSWLTVV.

CDR3 region: CAWSVGGSTDTQYF. The CDR3 bases are TGTGCCTGGAGTGTAGGCGGTAGCACAGATACGCAGTATTTT. The chain joins TRBV30 to TRBJ2-3, with D hard to call. Trimming shortened V by 0 bases and J by 0 bases, and 7 bases separated the two germline ends. The CDR3 consists of 14 residues. Germline loops: CDR1 GTSNPN, CDR2 SVGIG (reference sequence).

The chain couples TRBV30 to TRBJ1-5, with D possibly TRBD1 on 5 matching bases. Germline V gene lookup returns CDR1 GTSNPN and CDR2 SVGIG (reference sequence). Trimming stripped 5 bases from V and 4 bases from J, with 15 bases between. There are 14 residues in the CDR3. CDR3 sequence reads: CAWRAGGRNQPQHF. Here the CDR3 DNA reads TGTGCCTGGCGGGCGGGGGGTCGGAATCAGCCCCAGCATTTT.

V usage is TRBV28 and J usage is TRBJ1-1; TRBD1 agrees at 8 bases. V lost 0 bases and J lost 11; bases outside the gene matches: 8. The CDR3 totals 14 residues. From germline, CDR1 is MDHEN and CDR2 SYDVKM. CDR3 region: CASSLWQQGGFAFF. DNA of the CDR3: TGTGCCAGCAGTTTATGGCAACAGGGGGGGTTCGCTTTCTTT.

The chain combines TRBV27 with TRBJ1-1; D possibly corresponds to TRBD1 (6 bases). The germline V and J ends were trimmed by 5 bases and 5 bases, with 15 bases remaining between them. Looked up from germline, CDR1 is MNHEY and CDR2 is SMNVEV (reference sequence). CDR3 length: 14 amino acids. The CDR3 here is CASSPKQGRTEAFF. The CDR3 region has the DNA TGTGCCAGCAGTCCTAAACAGGGTAGAACTGAAGCTTTCTTT.

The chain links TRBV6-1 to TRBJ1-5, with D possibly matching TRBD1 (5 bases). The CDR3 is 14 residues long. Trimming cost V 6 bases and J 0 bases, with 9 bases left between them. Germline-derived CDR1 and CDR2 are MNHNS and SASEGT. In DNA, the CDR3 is TGTGCCAGCAGGGGAGACAGTAGCAATCAGCCCCAGCATTTT. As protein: CASRGDSSNQPQHF.

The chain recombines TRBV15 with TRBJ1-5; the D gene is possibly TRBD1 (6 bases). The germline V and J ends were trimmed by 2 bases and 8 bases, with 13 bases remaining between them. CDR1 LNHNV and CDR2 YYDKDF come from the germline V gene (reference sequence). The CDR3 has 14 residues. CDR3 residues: CATSRRGPREPQHF. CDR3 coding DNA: TGTGCCACCAGCAGACGGGGGCCGAGGGAGCCCCAGCATTTT.

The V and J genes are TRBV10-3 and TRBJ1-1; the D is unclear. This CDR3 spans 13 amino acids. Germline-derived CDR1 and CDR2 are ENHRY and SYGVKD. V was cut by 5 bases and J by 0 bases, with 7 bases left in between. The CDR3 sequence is CAISWTLNTEAFF. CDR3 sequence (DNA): TGTGCCATCAGTTGGACTCTGAACACTGAAGCTTTCTTT.

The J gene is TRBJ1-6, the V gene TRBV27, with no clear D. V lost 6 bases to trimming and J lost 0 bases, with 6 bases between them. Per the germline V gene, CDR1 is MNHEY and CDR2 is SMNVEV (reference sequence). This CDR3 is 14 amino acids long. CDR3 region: CASRGGSYNSPLHF. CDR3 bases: TGTGCCAGCAGGGGAGGCTCCTATAATTCACCCCTCCACTTT.

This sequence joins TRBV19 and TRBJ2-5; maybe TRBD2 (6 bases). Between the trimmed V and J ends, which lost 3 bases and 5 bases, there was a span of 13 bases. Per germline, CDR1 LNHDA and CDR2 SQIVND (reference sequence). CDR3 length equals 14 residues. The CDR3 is CASSMGTHGETQYF. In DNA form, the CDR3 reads TGTGCCAGTAGTATGGGGACTCACGGGGAGACCCAGTACTTC.

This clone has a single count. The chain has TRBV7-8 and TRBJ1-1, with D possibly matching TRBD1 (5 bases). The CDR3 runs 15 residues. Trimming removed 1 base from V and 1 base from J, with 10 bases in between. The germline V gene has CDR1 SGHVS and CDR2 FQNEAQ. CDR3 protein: CASSLGFGGNTEAFF. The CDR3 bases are TGTGCCAGCAGCTTAGGGTTCGGGGGGAACACTGAAGCTTTCTTT.

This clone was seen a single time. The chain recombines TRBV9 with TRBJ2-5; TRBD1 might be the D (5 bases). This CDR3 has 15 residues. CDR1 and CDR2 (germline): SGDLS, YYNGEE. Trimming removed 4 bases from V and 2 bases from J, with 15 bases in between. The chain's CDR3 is CASSYGATVQETQYF. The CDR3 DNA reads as TGTGCCAGCAGCTACGGCGCGACAGTGCAAGAGACCCAGTACTTC.

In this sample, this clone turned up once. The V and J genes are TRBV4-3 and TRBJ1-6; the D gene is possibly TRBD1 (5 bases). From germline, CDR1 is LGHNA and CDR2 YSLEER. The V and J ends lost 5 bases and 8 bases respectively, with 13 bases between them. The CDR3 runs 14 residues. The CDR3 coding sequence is TGCGCCAGCAGCAGGGGAGTCGGGGATTCACCCCTCCACTTT. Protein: CASSRGVGDSPLHF.